These T cell receptor beta chains were read from a single sample in a study of vaccination effects on CD4 cells after COVID-19. Some clones are missing from TCRdb's copy, which holds only in-frame ones; the method was immunoSEQ multiplex PCR. The table lists some 69,000 clones, approximately 79% of them singletons. These receptors have no identified antigens. Specimen: CD4+ T cells from PBMCs cultured with HCoV-NL63 spike peptides, collected before COVID-19 vaccination. The receptors derive from a human donor who received a COVID-19 vaccine. Each CDR3 is given with its conserved first and last residue. D genes are given only for firm matches. A row's size may be missing; if present it is once, few, many or a size class.

J gene	D gene	V gene	clone size	CDR3 DNA	CDR3 protein
TRBJ2-2	-	TRBV9	-	TGTGCCAGCAGCTCTCCTACGAACACCGGGGAGCTGTTTTTT	CASSSPTNTGELFF
TRBJ1-3	-	TRBV5-4	-	TGTGCCAGCAGCTCGCAGACGGTGAGCTCTGGAAACACCATATATTTT	CASSSQTVSSGNTIYF
TRBJ2-2	-	TRBV2	-	TGTGCCAGCAGTGCTTCTGGGTTGGCCACCGGGGAGCTGTTTTTT	CASSASGLATGELFF
TRBJ1-1	-	TRBV10-1	once	TGCGCCAGCCGGGCTAGTAGGAACACTGAAGCTTTCTTT	CASRASRNTEAFF
TRBJ2-1	-	TRBV11-1	-	TGTGCCAGCAGCTTGGCTCCGGGTGAACGTGAGCAGTTCTTC	CASSLAPGEREQFF
TRBJ2-2	TRBD2	TRBV18	-	TGTGCCAGCTCACCCTTAGCGGGCGGCACCGGGGAGCTGTTTTTT	CASSPLAGGTGELFF
TRBJ1-4	TRBD1	TRBV28	-	TGTGCCAGCAGTTTTATTAGGACAGGCTTTTGTTTTTTT	CASSFIRTGFCFF
TRBJ2-5	-	TRBV12-3/TRBV12-4	-	TGTGCCAGCAGTTCCGAAGAGACCCAGTACTTC	CASSSEETQYF
TRBJ1-2	TRBD1	TRBV7-2	-	TGTGCCAGCAGCTTAAAACCCTCTTCGCGGAGACAGGGAATGGATGGCTACACCTTC	CASSLKPSSRRQGMDGYTF
TRBJ2-5	-	TRBV9	-	TGTGCCAGCAGCCCTGGACCTGGAGGGGAGACCCAGTACTTC	CASSPGPGGETQYF
TRBJ2-6	-	TRBV30	few	TGTGCCTGGAGTAAGAAAAAACTCAGCCTGCCCCAGTCTCTGGGGGCCAACGTCCTGACTTTC	CAWSKKKLSLPQSLGANVLTF
TRBJ1-2	-	TRBV18	-	TGTGCCAGCTCACCGGGTAACTATGGCTACACCTTC	CASSPGNYGYTF
TRBJ2-1	TRBD2	TRBV2	-	TGTGCCAGCAGTCGTAAGACTAGCGACGCGATTTACAATGAGCAGTTCTTC	CASSRKTSDAIYNEQFF
TRBJ1-1	-	TRBV28	-	TGTGCCAGCAGTTGGAACAGGGTCACTGAAGCTTTCTTT	CASSWNRVTEAFF
TRBJ1-5	TRBD1	TRBV6-5	-	TGTGCCAGCAGGTGGGACAGGGCGGACAATCAGCCCCAGCATTTT	CASRWDRADNQPQHF
TRBJ2-1	TRBD1	TRBV5-4	-	TGTGCCAGCAGCTTCGGGACAGGAACCTACAATGAGCAGTTCTTC	CASSFGTGTYNEQFF
TRBJ1-2	-	TRBV19	few	TGTGCCAGTAGTATACGGGGTACTAACTATGGCTACACCTTC	CASSIRGTNYGYTF
TRBJ1-2	-	TRBV6-5	-	TGTGCCAGCAGGAAATTGGGGATTTGGACTGAAGGCTACACCTTC	CASRKLGIWTEGYTF
TRBJ2-2	-	TRBV5-1	-	TGCGCCAGCAGCTTTTGGGGGGCAGGGCGAACCGGGGAGCTGTTTTTT	CASSFWGAGRTGELFF
TRBJ1-4	TRBD1	TRBV2	-	TGTACCAGCAGCCAGGACAGGGGGGATGAAAAACTGTTTTTT	CTSSQDRGDEKLFF
TRBJ1-6	TRBD1	TRBV9	-	TGTGCCAGCAACCTATCCCCCGGGACAGCGCTCCACTTT	CASNLSPGTALHF
TRBJ1-2	-	TRBV18	-	TGTGCCAGCTCACCATCAGGAAACAACTATGGCTACACCTTC	CASSPSGNNYGYTF
TRBJ2-4	-	TRBV6-5	few	TGTGCCAGCAGTTACGTTGGCATTCAGTACTTC	CASSYVGIQYF
TRBJ2-3	TRBD1	TRBV6-5	-	TGTGCCAGCAGGATTACAGGGGGCGGGACAGATACGCAGTATTTT	CASRITGGGTDTQYF
TRBJ1-4	-	TRBV15	-	TGTGCCACCAGCAGAGCGTTGGGCGCTGGGGAAAAACTGTTTTTT	CATSRALGAGEKLFF
TRBJ1-5	-	TRBV5-1	-	TGCGCCAGCAGCTTGTCGCTGGGAAGAGATCAGCCCCAGCATTTT	CASSLSLGRDQPQHF
TRBJ2-1	TRBD1	TRBV10-1	-	TGCGCCAGCAGTCCACTGACAGGGAACTCCTACAATGAGCAGTTCTTC	CASSPLTGNSYNEQFF
TRBJ2-1	TRBD2	TRBV9	once	TGTGCCAGCAGCGAGGGGAGGGGACTAGCGGGGAGGAATGAGCAGTTCTTC	CASSEGRGLAGRNEQFF
TRBJ1-2	-	TRBV12-3/TRBV12-4	-	TGTGCCAGCAGTTTAGAGCAATCGTATGGCTACACCTTC	CASSLEQSYGYTF
TRBJ2-1	TRBD2	TRBV10-1	-	TGCGCCAGCAGTGAGTTAGTGACTAGCAGCCATGAGCAGTTCTTC	CASSELVTSSHEQFF
TRBJ2-3	-	TRBV5-1	-	TGCGCCAGCAGCTCAGGGGTCGGGGGCACAGATACGCAGTATTTT	CASSSGVGGTDTQYF
TRBJ2-2	-	TRBV7-3	-	TGTGCCAGCAGCTTAATTAACACCGGGGAGCTGTTTTTT	CASSLINTGELFF
TRBJ1-2	-	TRBV9	-	TGTGCCAGCAGGGGGGAAAGAAACTATGGCTACACCTTC	CASRGERNYGYTF